Below, one T cell receptor (beta chain) is given with its context. What it recognizes is unknown. The sample belongs to a study of CD8+CD57+ T cells in acquired aplastic anemia. Study-wide background: Each DNA sample taken from sorted CD4+ and CD8+ cells came to about 3.2 ug on average. Overall study findings and caveats: About 30 CD8+ CDR3 sequences occurred in both the patients and the controls. Between the patient and control groups, CD8+ Simpson's diversity did not differ significantly.

Patients included in sequencing had previously demonstrated CD8+CD57+ cell expansion by flow cytometry. When blood sampling took place, the patients had received no therapy. CDR3 and TCR beta VDJ profiling relied on genomic DNA as the template. Via MiXCR, TCRdb re-called the reads, giving one row per CDR3 protein. Among approximately 300,000 distinct CDR3 sequences listed, 56% were seen once. Sequencing was performed on sorted CD4+, CD8+, or CD8+CD57+ T cells (not recorded which) from PBMCs. This receptor was identified in a human donor with aplastic anemia.

Here the CDR3 reads CASSALTSSNEQFF. CDR3 DNA sequence: TGCGCCAGCAGTGCCCTGACTAGCTCTAATGAGCAGTTCTTC. This sequence joins TRBV10-2 and TRBJ2-1; 7 bases align to TRBD2. CDR3 size: 14 residues. CDR1 is WSHSY and CDR2 is SAAADI in the germline V gene. Losses at the gene ends were 4 bases for V and 7 bases for J; bases not matched to a gene: 7.